This T cell receptor beta chain was profiled in a study of blood T cells in healthy people across ages. This clonotype was detected only a few times. Next came a second PCR, run for about 6 to 12 cycles, which used a sample-barcoded 5' primer along with a J-beta primer mix. MiXCR, applied by TCRdb to the 5' RACE reads, yields one record per CDR3 protein. Here the sample spans some 1.4 million distinct CDR3 sequences, about 43% being singletons. Looked up from germline, CDR1 is DFQATT and CDR2 is SNEGSKA (reference sequence). The CDR3 extends over 13 amino acids. V was cut by 6 bases and J by 5 bases, with 16 bases left in between.

The gene calls are TRBV20-1 and TRBJ1-1; D gene ambiguous. Input material: blood. This TCR derives from a woman aged 18-29 years in good health. CDR3 in DNA: TGCAGTGCCCAGAGCCACAGCAAAACTGAAGCTTTCTTT. Translation: CSAQSHSKTEAFF.